The 31 T cell receptor beta chains presented below share a single source sample, sequenced in a study of T cell responses to AZD1222 COVID-19 vaccine. Libraries were prepared by immunoSEQ multiplex PCR; TCRdb keeps only in-frame clonotypes and omits some of them. The sample consists of 90,000 to 140,000 clones, around 90% of them appearing once. The sequencing used peripheral blood, collected on day 0 of AZD1222 vaccination. Source of these receptors: an adult in good health.

The J gene is TRBJ2-7, the V gene TRBV2; D gene ambiguous. CDR3 length: 14 residues. In germline, CDR1 is SNHLY, CDR2 FYNNEI. The V end lost 6 bases, the J end lost 1 base, and 13 bases lay between the germline ends. For the CDR3, the DNA is TGTGCCAGCAGACAAAACTGGGGATCCTACGAGCAGTACTTC. It encodes CASRQNWGSYEQYF.

This clone is a singleton in its sample. The chain joins TRBV19 to TRBJ1-2, with D possibly TRBD1 on 5 matching bases. This CDR3 region has 16 residues. V was clipped by 3 bases and J by 1 base, with 15 bases between them. From germline, CDR1 is LNHDA and CDR2 SQIVND (reference sequence). The chain's CDR3 is CASSMGTLRYNYGYTF. The CDR3 DNA follows: TGTGCCAGTAGTATGGGGACCCTTCGGTATAACTATGGCTACACCTTC.

The chain is built from TRBV5-1 and TRBJ2-3; 9 positions match TRBD1. Unmatched junction bases numbered 12, after V lost 4 bases and J lost 3 bases. The CDR3 extends over 17 amino acids. Germline loops: CDR1 SGHRS, CDR2 YFSETQ. CDR3 sequence (DNA): TGCGCCAGCAGCGGACTTGGACAGGGGCGTGTAACAGATACGCAGTATTTT. Translating gives CASSGLGQGRVTDTQYF.

This clone was seen a handful of times. The chain employs TRBV4-3 and TRBJ2-2; D is possibly TRBD1 or TRBD2 (5 bases each). Germline V gene sequence: CDR1 LGHNA, CDR2 YSLEER. V lost 1 base and J 6 bases, leaving 12 bases between the germline ends. The CDR3 extends over 15 amino acids. The chain's CDR3 is CASSQVGGSAGELFF. The CDR3 coding sequence is TGCGCCAGCAGCCAAGTTGGGGGATCGGCCGGGGAGCTGTTTTTT.

V gene TRBV5-5 combines with J gene TRBJ2-1, with 13 bases aligning to TRBD2. The V gene end was trimmed by 4 bases and the J gene end by 6 bases; junction bases not matched to a gene: 7. The CDR3 sequence is 16 residues long. The V gene's germline CDR1 is SGHKS and CDR2 YYEKEE (reference sequence). For the CDR3, the DNA is TGTGCCAGCAGCCTCTCACTAGCGGGAGGGATCAATGAGCAGTTCTTC. This encodes CASSLSLAGGINEQFF.

This clone has a handful of counts. This chain joins TRBV15 and TRBJ1-1; D not resolved. V was trimmed by 6 bases and J by 0 bases, leaving 8 bases between them. This CDR3 is 13 amino acids long. CDR1 is LNHNV, CDR2 YYDKDF, per germline (reference sequence). Here the CDR3 DNA reads TGTGCCACCAGGTCTGGGGTGAACACTGAAGCTTTCTTT. Translation gives CATRSGVNTEAFF.

The chain employs TRBV5-4 and TRBJ2-3; TRBD2 agrees at 9 bases. The V gene's germline CDR1 is SGHNT and CDR2 YYREEE (reference sequence). V lost 0 bases to trimming and J lost 1 base; unmatched junction nucleotides: 12. CDR3 length equals 19 residues. CDR3 nucleotide sequence: TGTGCCAGCAGCTTGGATCCCTCCCTAGCGGGAACCCGCACAGATACGCAGTATTTT. Amino acid sequence: CASSLDPSLAGTRTDTQYF.

Points on this clone: Different DNA sequences within this sample yield the same CDR3. The chain recombines TRBV7-2 with TRBJ2-7, with 7 bases aligning to TRBD2. J gave up 1 base and V 0 bases, and 3 bases lay outside the gene matches. The CDR3 is made up of 15 amino acids. Germline loops: CDR1 SGHTA, CDR2 FQGNSA. CDR3 in DNA: TGTGCCAGCAGCTTAGCGGCTAGCGGATCCTACGAGCAGTACTTC. Amino acid sequence: CASSLAASGSYEQYF.

This sequence joins TRBV5-1 and TRBJ2-3; no firm D call. The CDR3 is 13 residues long. V lost 7 bases, J lost 0 bases, and 9 bases lay in between. From germline, CDR1 is SGHRS and CDR2 YFSETQ. This chain's CDR3 is CASAALSTDTQYF. The DNA of the CDR3 is TGCGCCAGCGCGGCCCTGAGCACAGATACGCAGTATTTT. Together with reference TRBV5-1 and TRBJ2-3, the CDR3 gives the full variable domain: KAGVTQTPRYLIKTRGQQVTLSCSPISGHRSVSWYQQTPGQGLQFLFEYFSETQRNKGNFPGRFSGRQFSNSRSEMNVSTLELGDSALYLCASAALSTDTQYFGPGTRLTVL.

This chain joins TRBV7-9 and TRBJ2-1; TRBD2 agrees at 14 bases. The germline gives CDR1 SEHNR, CDR2 FQNEAQ (reference sequence). CDR3 length: 15 amino acids. Losses at the gene ends were 1 base for V and 8 bases for J; bases not matched to a gene: 1. In DNA, the CDR3 is TGTGCCAGCAGCTTAGGACTAGCGGGAGGGGATGAGCAGTTCTTC. Translation: CASSLGLAGGDEQFF.

The chain uses TRBV9 and TRBJ1-1; 9 bases agree with TRBD1. Germline values: CDR1 SGDLS, CDR2 YYNGEE. The V and J ends lost 3 bases and 7 bases, in that order; junction bases with no gene match: 7. This CDR3 has 14 amino acids. In DNA form, the CDR3 reads TGTGCCAGCAGCGCCGAACAGGGGGCTAATGAAGCTTTCTTT. Translating it yields CASSAEQGANEAFF.

The chain joins TRBV11-2 to TRBJ2-1; 8 bases line up with TRBD1. The germline gives CDR1 SGHAT, CDR2 FQNNGV. The CDR3 spans 11 residues. V lost 4 bases and J lost 12; bases outside the gene matches: 2. The CDR3, as DNA: TGTGCCAGCAGCTCGGGGACAGGGCAGTTCTTC. Encoded protein: CASSSGTGQFF.

The gene calls are TRBV10-1 and TRBJ2-7, with TRBD2 as a possible D gene (6 bases). Germline V CDR1 and CDR2: WNHNN, SYGVQD (reference sequence). CDR3 length: 17 amino acids. V dropped 3 bases and J dropped 5 bases, with 23 bases sitting between them. CDR3 in DNA: TGCGCCAGCAGTGAAACCCCCGGGACTCCGGGGGATGACGAGCAGTACTTC. Residues: CASSETPGTPGDDEQYF.

The rearrangement uses TRBV5-1 and TRBJ2-1, with 9 nucleotides matching TRBD2. In germline, CDR1 is SGHRS, CDR2 YFSETQ. The V and J ends lost 4 bases and 6 bases, in that order; junction bases with no gene match: 14. The CDR3 has 17 residues. The CDR3, as DNA: TGCGCCAGCAGCCCCACCATAGGGACTAGCCGCCTCAATGAGCAGTTCTTC. The encoded protein is CASSPTIGTSRLNEQFF.

For this clone: Other DNA sequences in the same sample also yield this CDR3. The chain employs TRBV19 and TRBJ2-3, with 14 bases matching TRBD2. The germline gives CDR1 LNHDA, CDR2 SQIVND (reference sequence). The junction had 0 bases not matched to a gene; V was cut back by 6 bases and J by 1 base. The CDR3 is made up of 15 amino acids. CDR3 in DNA: TGTGCCAGTAGGGGACTAGCGGGGGGCACAGATACGCAGTATTTT. Residues: CASRGLAGGTDTQYF.

This clone has a handful of counts. The chain recombines TRBV27 with TRBJ1-5; D not resolved. Per germline, CDR1 MNHEY and CDR2 SMNVEV (reference sequence). Trimming removed 5 bases from V and 3 bases from J, with 11 bases in between. The CDR3 runs to 14 residues. CDR3 residues: CASSLAGSNQPQHF. In nucleotides, the CDR3 is TGTGCCAGCAGTCTTGCGGGTTCCAATCAGCCCCAGCATTTT.

The chain recombines TRBV4-2 with TRBJ2-3; TRBD2 matches at 11 bases. The CDR3 is made up of 16 amino acids. The V segment lost 0 bases and the J segment 7 bases; nucleotides outside the gene matches: 6. Germline V CDR1 and CDR2: LGHNA, YNFKEQ. The CDR3 loop is CASSQDPTSGSYTQYF. CDR3 bases: TGTGCCAGCAGCCAAGATCCCACTAGCGGGAGTTATACGCAGTATTTT.

The chain is built from TRBV5-1 and TRBJ2-2, with 14 bases aligning to TRBD2. Looked up from germline, CDR1 is SGHRS and CDR2 is YFSETQ. The CDR3 runs 17 residues. The J segment lost 5 bases and the V segment lost 0 bases, leaving 3 bases of the junction unmatched. CDR3 DNA: TGCGCCAGCAGCTTGGGACTAGCGGGAGGGCCGACCGGGGAGCTGTTTTTT. Amino acids: CASSLGLAGGPTGELFF.

The chain carries TRBV15 and TRBJ1-6; a weak D match, TRBD1 (5 bases). This CDR3 is 15 amino acids long. Deletions cut 0 bases from V and 10 bases from J, with 13 bases between. Germline CDR1 LNHNV, CDR2 YYDKDF (reference sequence). The CDR3 sequence is CATSREGQGGSPLHF. CDR3 DNA: TGTGCCACCAGCAGAGAAGGGCAGGGAGGCTCACCCCTCCACTTT.

This clone was found a few times. The V gene is TRBV7-9, the J gene TRBJ2-7; D is unclear. V lost 2 bases and J 5 bases, leaving 13 bases between the germline ends. The CDR3 runs 14 residues. Germline CDR1 SEHNR, CDR2 FQNEAQ (reference sequence). CDR3 sequence (DNA): TGTGCCAGCAGCTTACCCAGCCAGCTGCACGAGCAGTACTTC. Encoded protein: CASSLPSQLHEQYF.

This clone appeared once. The chain has TRBV19 and TRBJ1-1; D is possibly TRBD1 (6 bases). This CDR3 region has 16 residues. The germline V gene has CDR1 LNHDA and CDR2 SQIVND (reference sequence). Trimming cost V 4 bases and J 2 bases, with 17 bases left between them. The DNA for the CDR3 is TGTGCCAGTAGTAGGACAGAACGGCGCCCCAACACTGAAGCTTTCTTT. Translating it yields CASSRTERRPNTEAFF.

This chain connects TRBV27 to TRBJ1-4, with D unresolved. Germline V gene sequence: CDR1 MNHEY, CDR2 SMNVEV (reference sequence). The V and J ends lost 8 bases and 8 bases respectively, with 15 bases between them. The CDR3 spans 13 residues. The CDR3 DNA sequence: TGTGCCAGCCGCGAGTTTAGTAAAGAAAAACTGTTTTTT. Translation gives CASREFSKEKLFF.

CDR3 sequence (DNA): TGTGCCTGGAGTGTTCAGGGGGGCGACTTTCTTTTTTCGGGGCACTATGGCTACACCTTC. Translation gives CAWSVQGGDFLFSGHYGYTF. V is TRBV30 and J is TRBJ1-2; 7 positions match TRBD1. The V gene end was trimmed by 0 bases and the J gene end by 3 bases; junction bases not matched to a gene: 22. Germline V gene lookup returns CDR1 GTSNPN and CDR2 SVGIG (reference sequence). This CDR3 has 20 residues.

This clone was seen more than once but under ten times. The gene calls are TRBV2 and TRBJ2-3, with D maybe TRBD1 (5 bases). Per the germline V gene, CDR1 is SNHLY and CDR2 is FYNNEI. This CDR3 region has 15 residues. V was cut by 2 bases and J by 0 bases, with 9 bases left in between. The CDR3 sequence: CASSEPQGSTDTQYF. The CDR3 DNA reads as TGTGCCAGCAGTGAACCCCAGGGAAGCACAGATACGCAGTATTTT. Full variable domain (remainder filled in from reference TRBV2 and TRBJ2-3): EPEVTQTPSHQVTQMGQEVILRCVPISNHLYFYWYRQILGQKVEFLVSFYNNEISEKSEIFDDQFSVERPDGSNFTLKIRSTKLEDSAMYFCASSEPQGSTDTQYFGPGTRLTVL.

This clone was seen only a few times. This chain connects TRBV4-1 to TRBJ2-4; 14 positions agree with TRBD2. The V segment lost 0 bases and the J segment 6 bases; nucleotides outside the gene matches: 4. Germline V gene data show CDR1 as MGHRA and CDR2 as YSYEKL. CDR3 length equals 17 residues. The CDR3 sequence: CASSQEGTSGSRNIQYF. DNA of the CDR3: TGCGCCAGCAGCCAAGAAGGGACTAGCGGGAGTAGAAACATTCAGTACTTC.

The rearrangement links TRBV18 to TRBJ1-1; D is undetermined. The germline V gene has CDR1 KGHSH and CDR2 LQKENI. Deletions cut 3 bases from V and 6 bases from J, with 17 bases between. This CDR3 contains 15 residues. The CDR3 protein is CASSPREETTSEAFF. The DNA of the CDR3 is TGTGCCAGCTCACCGAGGGAAGAGACAACCTCTGAAGCTTTCTTT.

The chain couples TRBV4-2 to TRBJ2-7; D possibly uses TRBD1 or TRBD2 (5 bases each). V shed 0 bases and J shed 4 bases, with 10 bases lying between them. The CDR3 extends over 14 amino acids. Germline V gene sequence: CDR1 LGHNA, CDR2 YNFKEQ. The CDR3 region has the DNA TGTGCCAGCAGCCAAGATAAGGGACCTTACGAGCAGTACTTC. It codes for CASSQDKGPYEQYF.

The rearrangement uses TRBV29-1 and TRBJ2-3; D is perhaps TRBD1 or TRBD2 (5 bases each). CDR1 is SQVTM and CDR2 is ANQGSEA in the germline V gene. Trimming shortened V by 3 bases and J by 1 base, and 14 bases separated the two germline ends. The CDR3 has 15 amino acids. The DNA for the CDR3 is TGCAGCGTTGAGTCCGGGGCGGGTGGCACAGATACGCAGTATTTT. Protein: CSVESGAGGTDTQYF.

This chain uses TRBV7-2 with TRBJ2-5, with 10 bases aligning to TRBD2. This CDR3 comprises 14 residues. From germline, CDR1 is SGHTA and CDR2 FQGNSA. Trimming removed 5 bases from V and 2 bases from J; junction bases left unmatched: 2. The CDR3 nucleotides are TGTGCCAGCAGCAGGACTAGCGGACAAGAGACCCAGTACTTC. This sequence encodes CASSRTSGQETQYF.

The J gene is TRBJ2-3, the V gene TRBV2; 11 bases agree with TRBD2. There are 17 residues in the CDR3. Germline V gives CDR1 SNHLY, CDR2 FYNNEI. V trimming: 0 bases; J trimming: 4 bases; junction bases outside the gene matches: 6. CDR3 loop: CASSEAQLAGGADTQYF. CDR3 nucleotide sequence: TGTGCCAGCAGTGAAGCCCAGCTAGCGGGAGGTGCAGATACGCAGTATTTT. Together with reference TRBV2 and TRBJ2-3, the CDR3 gives the full variable domain: EPEVTQTPSHQVTQMGQEVILRCVPISNHLYFYWYRQILGQKVEFLVSFYNNEISEKSEIFDDQFSVERPDGSNFTLKIRSTKLEDSAMYFCASSEAQLAGGADTQYFGPGTRLTVL.

The CDR3 sequence: CASSRLEGPQETQYF. Here the CDR3 DNA reads TGTGCCAGCTCACGGCTAGAGGGTCCTCAAGAGACCCAGTACTTC. The chain uses TRBV18 and TRBJ2-5, with D possibly matching TRBD2 (5 bases). The CDR3 length is 15 residues. Trimming cost V 4 bases and J 2 bases, with 14 bases left between them. The germline V gene has CDR1 KGHSH and CDR2 LQKENI.